This TCR beta chain was sequenced for a study of technical replicates of blood from four donors. Sequencing was performed with immunoSEQ multiplex PCR; in TCRdb, only in-frame clones are kept and a portion is missing. The table records more than 45,000 clones, roughly 89% of them present only once. The CDR3 covers 16 residues. Germline V gene data show CDR1 as LGHNA and CDR2 as YSLEER. V lost 3 bases and J lost 5; bases outside the gene matches: 11. Input material: PBMCs. This clonotype originated in a human donor in good health. Some clones in this sample may be carry-over from other donors' samples. This chain uses TRBV4-3 with TRBJ1-1, with 8 bases aligning to TRBD1. The chain's CDR3 is CASSQITGGGGTEAFF. CDR3 sequence (DNA): TGCGCCAGCAGCCAGATAACAGGGGGAGGGGGAACTGAAGCTTTCTTT.